This T cell receptor (beta chain) came from a study of tumor and adjacent non-tumor tissue in lung cancer (dated by TCRdb to the late 2010s). The study in broad terms: The cohort included about a dozen adenocarcinoma, a couple of squamous cell carcinoma and 1 small cell lung cancer patients. Ages among the 15 or so patients ranged from roughly 31 to 76 years, there were ten or so men and 5 women, and disease was at TNM stage I to III. Sequencing produced 130,000,000 or so productive TCRbeta reads in total, an average of approximately 4 million reads per sample. Using bulk TCRbeta repertoires from approximately 15 lung cancer patients, the study set lung tumor tissue side by side with matched distant non-tumor lung tissue. Over 25 paired specimens, one tumor and one normal lung sample per patient, were profiled by TCRbeta CDR3 sequencing. The study at large found these results: Tumor tissue showed significantly higher TCR diversity (inverse Simpson) than normal lung tissue, at about 410 vs 180 (P = 0.0075, Mann-Whitney U test). Neither the sequencing platform nor unique molecular identifiers are mentioned in the methods. With only about 16 patients in the cohort, the authors noted that larger samples and more detailed clinical data are needed. TCR diversity was significantly higher in younger patients, and greater tumor TCR diversity was associated with shorter overall survival and shorter disease-free survival. The top 100 clones made up a significantly larger cumulative share of the repertoire in normal lung than in tumor tissue. Because peripheral blood was not sequenced, the blood TCRbeta repertoires of the lung cancer patients in the study went unexamined.

RNA was isolated from bulk unsorted tissue, and RNA quality was assessed with a NanoDrop ND-1000 and an Agilent 2100. Newly diagnosed lung cancer patients without prior chemotherapy who had been admitted for thoracic surgery in China between August and November 2014 were enrolled as donors. The study excluded patients who had received radiotherapy or chemotherapy before or who had another cancer at the same time. Surgical tissue pieces of about 1-2.1 cm3 were preserved in RNAlater solution and stored at -80 °C until use. Note on this clonotype: What antigen it recognizes has not been identified. Base quality data are lacking; no much larger clone is found one base away.

Sequences MNHNS (CDR1) and SASEGT (CDR2) are obtained from the germline V gene. Between the V and J ends, shortened by 6 bases and 13 bases respectively, the junction contains 24 bases. Its CDR3 holds 15 amino acids, cysteine through phenylalanine. This entry keeps only the CDR3 DNA: 45 bases, framed from base 1. Library creation used multiplex PCR. For sequencing, an Illumina HiSeq 2500 was employed. TCRbeta libraries were constructed through three rounds of nested PCR with primers (Table S4) according to protocols modified from ARM-PCR. PCR products of 200-500 bp were gel-excised and purified with the QIAquick gel extraction kit before sequencing. Per the authors' processing: Reads were cleaned using Trimmomatic, were merged into complete CDR3 sequences using FLASH, and were assigned to V(D)J germline segments using MiTCR. Clonal diversity was computed as the inverse Simpson's index with VDJtools. In-frame sequences lacking a premature stop codon were counted as productive reads. The raw public data were reprocessed by TCRdb itself: fastp quality trimming at Q25, MiXCR clonotype calling, in-frame beta chains only. A single entry per CDR3 protein holds the most common genes and DNA from its merged rows. The V and J calls reflect TCRdb's pipeline rather than the authors' work. The sample data list over 85,000 distinct CDR3 sequences, and nearly 85% of these were observed just once. The top ten clonotypes cover roughly 20% of the sample.

The receptor was derived from a man aged 65 to 85 with non-small cell lung cancer. Sample: lung tumor tissue. The chain was built from TRBV6-1 and TRBJ2-2, with TRBD2 perhaps the D gene, on 7 matching bases. The DNA reads as follows: TGTGCCAGCAGCTTAGGGGGGGCGTACACCGGGAGGCTGTTTTTT. Translated, this gives CASSLGGAYTGRLFF.